This TCR beta chain appears in the sequencing data of a study of control samples from healthy donors and cancer patients. The CDR3 is made up of 12 amino acids. Trimming took 11 bases from V and 9 from J; bases not matched to a gene: 7. Germline V gives CDR1 MNHEY, CDR2 SVGAGI. Measured with immunoSEQ multiplex PCR; TCRdb has only the in-frame clones, and not every one. This sample carries 390,000 or so clones, 90% of them seen once, and the ten largest clones take more than 6%. The source is a man aged 35 to 55 with head and neck cancer. Sequencing used PBMCs. The V call is TRBV6-5, the J call TRBJ2-1; TRBD2 agrees at 10 bases. The CDR3 loop is CAVAAGGGEQFF. The CDR3 DNA reads TGTGCCGTCGCAGCGGGGGGGGGTGAGCAGTTCTTC.